This TCR beta chain was found in a study of Graves' ophthalmopathy and Graves' hyperthyroidism. The CDR3 consists of 16 residues. Germline-derived CDR1 and CDR2 are SGHDT and YYEEEE. Trimming removed 2 bases at V and 3 bases at J, with 16 bases between. Study-wide results and limits: Appearing in blood as well were most expanded thyroid clonotypes above 0.001 frequency. Ophthalmopathy progression prediction by the model yielded a sensitivity of approximately 68% and a specificity of 72.22%.

From RNA, the CDR3 regions of TCR beta chains were amplified and sequenced. RT-PCR was first run with HTBI primers, then multiplex PCR in a second round. TCRdb re-analysed the multiplex PCR reads in MiXCR, keeping a single row per CDR3 protein. Here the sample spans 40,000 to 45,000 distinct CDR3 sequences, approximately 52% being singletons. This clonotype was counted at least ten times. Its target is not known. The rearrangement links TRBV5-6 to TRBJ2-3; tentatively, D is TRBD1 (5 bases). This TCR came from an adult man with Graves' ophthalmopathy. Sequencing was done on a sample of peripheral blood. This CDR3 is CASSFPDTFETDTQYF. CDR3 in DNA: TGTGCCAGCAGCTTCCCGGACACCTTTGAGACAGATACGCAGTATTTT.